The T cell receptor (beta chain) under discussion was sequenced for a study of lymphopenia after photon versus proton radiotherapy. General study points: Only patients who died were analyzed for survival; proton advantage is unproven. After the lymphocyte nadir, photon-treated repertoires showed oligoclonal expansion, especially of CD8+ Temra cells.

About this clone: Its antigen is not identified.

The data were produced by immunoSEQ multiplex PCR, yet TCRdb's version contains in-frame clones alone and is incomplete. The profile shows 26,000 or so clones, around 80% of them singletons. The material sequenced was peripheral blood, taken from a patient treated with photon-based radiotherapy. The TCR comes from a man aged 50 to 59 with gastric cancer.

The DNA of the CDR3 is TGTGCCAGCAGTTCGGGACTAGCGGGGGAGTACAATGAGCAGTTCTTC. It yields the protein CASSSGLAGEYNEQFF. The chain recombines TRBV6-4 with TRBJ2-1, with 14 bases fitting TRBD2. Trimming at V came to 5 bases and at J to 4 bases, leaving 4 bases not matched to a gene. Per germline, CDR1 MRHNA and CDR2 SNTAGT. The CDR3 has 16 amino acids.